This TCR beta chain was found in a study of a mutant IDH1 vaccine in newly diagnosed glioma. Across the whole study: Eight vaccine doses were administered to patients at weeks 1, 3, 5, 7, 11, 15, 19 and 23. Vaccination started 4-6 weeks after radiotherapy alone, or with temozolomide cycles.

Time point defined: week 23, last vaccination. Each vaccine dose was 300 ug of mutant IDH1 20-mer peptide, with topical imiquimod. New astrocytomas of WHO grade 3 or 4 that were IDH1-mutant and ATRX-lost were found in the donors. A word on this clone: Antigen: not known.

Only in-frame clones appear in the TCRdb table, and some are missing; sequencing was by immunoSEQ multiplex PCR. The sample lists about 44,000 clones, 85% to 95% occurring once. The CDR3 has 14 amino acids. The V end lost 6 bases, the J end lost 5 bases, and 14 bases lay between the germline ends. CDR1 and CDR2 (germline): MNHEY, SVGAGI. The receptor's source is a man aged 50 to 59 with glioma. The gene calls are TRBV6-5 and TRBJ1-5; TRBD1 is a possible D gene (6 bases). The input for sequencing was PBMCs, taken from a glioma patient whose treatment included an IDH1 peptide vaccine. The CDR3 region is CASRLRAGDQPQHF. The CDR3 bases are TGTGCCAGCAGGCTCAGGGCAGGGGATCAGCCCCAGCATTTT.